These 20 T cell receptor beta chains originate from one sample sequenced in a study of blood T cell repertoires in COVID-19. Some clones are missing from TCRdb's copy, which holds only in-frame ones; the method was immunoSEQ multiplex PCR. This table holds approximately 94,000 clones, approximately 80% found once. Input material: peripheral blood. Every receptor here comes from a man in his forties or fifties with active or convalescent COVID-19.

About this clone: Other DNA sequences in the same sample also yield this CDR3. V is TRBV5-1 and J is TRBJ2-5; TRBD2 agrees at 14 bases. CDR1 and CDR2 (germline): SGHRS, YFSETQ. CDR3 length: 16 amino acids. Trimming removed 0 bases from V and 5 bases from J; junction bases left unmatched: 3. The DNA for the CDR3 is TGCGCCAGCAGCTTGGGACTAGCGGGAGGGTCGGAGACCCAGTACTTC. Translated: CASSLGLAGGSETQYF. Complete variable domain (other parts from reference TRBV5-1 and TRBJ2-5): KAGVTQTPRYLIKTRGQQVTLSCSPISGHRSVSWYQQTPGQGLQFLFEYFSETQRNKGNFPGRFSGRQFSNSRSEMNVSTLELGDSALYLCASSLGLAGGSETQYFGPGTRLLVL.

The chain employs TRBV11-1 and TRBJ1-1; no clear D. Between the trimmed V and J ends, which lost 2 bases and 0 bases, there was a span of 10 bases. The CDR3 spans 15 residues. Germline assignment: CDR1 SGHAT and CDR2 FQDESV (reference sequence). The CDR3 protein is CASSLSGSMNTEAFF. As DNA, the CDR3 is TGTGCCAGCAGCTTATCGGGGAGCATGAACACTGAAGCTTTCTTT.

This rearrangement joins TRBV6-5 to TRBJ1-2, with TRBD1 matching over 8 bases. The CDR3 is 14 residues long. CDR1 and CDR2 (germline): MNHEY, SVGAGI. After removal of 6 bases from V and 4 bases from J, the junction contained 7 bases not matched to a gene. This chain's CDR3 is CASRQQGGSYGYTF. The CDR3 region has the DNA TGTGCCAGCAGGCAACAGGGGGGGAGCTATGGCTACACCTTC.

The chain links TRBV6-5 to TRBJ2-5, with TRBD1 matching 7 bases. Germline CDR1 and CDR2: MNHEY and SVGAGI. V trimming: 4 bases; J trimming: 14 bases; junction bases outside the gene matches: 13. The CDR3 is made up of 13 amino acids. The CDR3 bases are TGTGCCAGCAGTTCATGGGGTGGGGACAGCCGTTACTTC. Its translation is CASSSWGGDSRYF.

The J gene is TRBJ1-2, the V gene TRBV5-5; 7 bases fit TRBD1. Per germline, CDR1 SGHKS and CDR2 YYEKEE (reference sequence). Trimming at V came to 4 bases and at J to 0 bases, leaving 9 bases not matched to a gene. The CDR3 has 16 residues. CDR3 sequence: CASSASAGGTNYGYTF. CDR3 nucleotides: TGTGCCAGCAGCGCCTCGGCAGGGGGTACTAACTATGGCTACACCTTC.

This chain uses TRBV9 with TRBJ2-3; D might be TRBD1 (5 bases). V shed 3 bases and J shed 2 bases, with 22 bases lying between them. Germline CDR1 reads SGDLS; CDR2 reads YYNGEE. The CDR3 extends over 18 amino acids. Here the CDR3 DNA reads TGTGCCAGCAGCGGCGGTGACTGGGGTACTGGGGCCACAGATACGCAGTATTTT. It encodes CASSGGDWGTGATDTQYF.

The chain joins TRBV18 to TRBJ1-1, with 9 bases that match TRBD1. The CDR3 sequence is 13 residues long. CDR1 is KGHSH and CDR2 is LQKENI in the germline V gene. With 4 bases clipped from V and 9 bases from J, the junction kept 6 bases outside the gene matches. CDR3 sequence: CASSRGTGLQAFF. CDR3 coding DNA: TGTGCCAGCTCACGAGGGACAGGGCTCCAAGCTTTCTTT. The complete variable domain, with remaining parts taken from reference TRBV18 and TRBJ1-1, reads NAGVMQNPRHLVRRRGQEARLRCSPMKGHSHVYWYRQLPEEGLKFMVYLQKENIIDESGMPKERFSAEFPKEGPSILRIQQVVRGDSAAYFCASSRGTGLQAFFGQGTRLTVV.

The V and J genes are TRBV2 and TRBJ2-5, with 11 bases aligning to TRBD2. V was clipped by 2 bases and J by 8 bases; unmatched bases: 10. CDR1 and CDR2 (germline): SNHLY, FYNNEI. CDR3 length: 16 amino acids. The CDR3 DNA reads as TGTGCCAGCAGTGAACTAGCGGGAGGTAACACTAGAACCCAGTACTTC. Amino acids: CASSELAGGNTRTQYF.

CDR3 amino acids: CASGQGHYEQYF. The CDR3 DNA sequence: TGTGCCAGTGGACAGGGACACTACGAGCAGTACTTC. This rearrangement joins TRBV6-5 to TRBJ2-7; 8 nucleotides align to TRBD1. V was clipped by 9 bases and J by 3 bases; unmatched bases: 4. CDR3 length equals 12 residues. Germline CDR1 is MNHEY and CDR2 is SVGAGI.

This clone was counted between two and nine times. V usage is TRBV12-3 or TRBV12-4 and J usage is TRBJ2-7; D not certain. The CDR3 covers 11 residues. The V end was cut by 6 bases, the J end by 3 bases, with 6 bases between. The CDR3 here is CASSLNYEQYF. The DNA for the CDR3 is TGTGCCAGCAGCCTAAACTACGAGCAGTACTTC.

In regard to this clone: A junction boundary mismatches the germline segment, possibly from a read error. The chain couples TRBV28 to TRBJ1-2; weak D call: TRBD1 (6 bases). The CDR3 sequence is 13 residues long. Germline assignment: CDR1 MDHEN and CDR2 SYDVKM. The CDR3 loop is CATRAGGAYGYTF. Written as DNA, the CDR3 is TGTGCCACTAGGGCGGGGGGCGCCTATGGCTACACCTTT.

V gene TRBV29-1 combines with J gene TRBJ2-3; 8 nucleotides line up with TRBD1. From germline, CDR1 is SQVTM and CDR2 ANQGSEA. Trimming took 0 bases from V and 0 from J; bases not matched to a gene: 5. The CDR3 runs to 16 residues. The CDR3 is CSVEDGTGGSTDTQYF. CDR3 sequence (DNA): TGCAGCGTTGAAGATGGAACAGGGGGTAGCACAGATACGCAGTATTTT.

J is TRBJ2-3 and V is TRBV5-4; tentative D call: TRBD1 (6 bases). Looked up from germline, CDR1 is SGHNT and CDR2 is YYREEE (reference sequence). Trimming removed 0 bases at V and 2 bases at J, with 10 bases between. This CDR3 spans 15 amino acids. This CDR3 reads CASSLDRVDTDTQYF. The CDR3 DNA reads TGTGCCAGCAGCTTGGACAGGGTTGACACAGATACGCAGTATTTT.

The rearrangement links TRBV24-1 to TRBJ2-5; a weak D match, TRBD2 (6 bases). With 6 bases removed from V and 5 bases from J, the gap between germline ends came to 12 bases. The CDR3 spans 13 residues. Germline lookup yields CDR1 KGHDR and CDR2 SFDVKD. The CDR3 DNA reads TGTGCCACCAGTCCGAGCGGGCGGGAGACCCAGTACTTC. Protein: CATSPSGRETQYF.

V usage is TRBV2 and J usage is TRBJ1-1; the D is unclear. The length of the CDR3 is 15 residues. Trimming stripped 4 bases from V and 7 bases from J, with 19 bases between. In germline, CDR1 is SNHLY, CDR2 FYNNEI. The CDR3 is CASSVKAGSWVEAFF. The CDR3 coding sequence is TGTGCCAGCAGTGTTAAGGCGGGGAGCTGGGTTGAAGCTTTCTTT.

The rearrangement joins TRBV18 to TRBJ2-2; 8 nucleotides agree with TRBD2. The germline V gene encodes CDR1 KGHSH and CDR2 LQKENI. V was clipped by 1 base and J by 2 bases; unmatched bases: 9. The CDR3 extends over 18 amino acids. The DNA of the CDR3 is TGTGCCAGCTCACCACTTAGGGTGCGGGAGGCAAACACCGGGGAGCTGTTTTTT. Translated: CASSPLRVREANTGELFF.

This clone was recorded once. This chain connects TRBV5-4 to TRBJ2-3; 7 nucleotides align to TRBD2. After removal of 0 bases from V and 6 bases from J, the junction contained 7 bases not matched to a gene. In germline, CDR1 is SGHNT, CDR2 YYREEE (reference sequence). This CDR3 has 15 amino acids. DNA of the CDR3: TGTGCCAGCAGCTTGGGGACTAGGAAGGAGGATACGCAGTATTTT. Encoded protein: CASSLGTRKEDTQYF.

The chain employs TRBV5-6 and TRBJ2-1, with D unclear. Germline lookup yields CDR1 SGHDT and CDR2 YYEEEE. Trimming removed 4 bases from V and 8 bases from J, with 10 bases in between. The CDR3 is made up of 12 amino acids. CDR3 residues: CASSRGMDEQFF. CDR3 nucleotides: TGTGCCAGCAGCCGAGGAATGGATGAGCAGTTCTTC. The full variable domain, completed using reference TRBV5-6 and TRBJ2-1, is DAGVTQSPTHLIKTRGQQVTLRCSPKSGHDTVSWYQQALGQGPQFIFQYYEEEERQRGNFPDRFSGHQFPNYSSELNVNALLLGDSALYLCASSRGMDEQFFGPGTRLTVL.

The rearrangement joins TRBV18 to TRBJ1-5; D gene ambiguous. V lost 5 bases to trimming and J lost 3 bases, with 14 bases between them. In germline, CDR1 is KGHSH, CDR2 LQKENI. The CDR3 extends over 15 amino acids. In DNA, the CDR3 is TGTGCCAGCTCATCCAATTTCGAGGTCAATCAGCCCCAGCATTTT. This translates into CASSSNFEVNQPQHF. Using reference TRBV18 and TRBJ1-5 for the parts outside the CDR3, the full variable domain is NAGVMQNPRHLVRRRGQEARLRCSPMKGHSHVYWYRQLPEEGLKFMVYLQKENIIDESGMPKERFSAEFPKEGPSILRIQQVVRGDSAAYFCASSSNFEVNQPQHFGDGTRLSIL.

This CDR3 is CASSPGTGWSTDTQYF. The CDR3 DNA follows: TGTGCCAGCAGCCCCGGGACAGGGTGGAGCACAGATACGCAGTATTTT. This chain connects TRBV5-8 to TRBJ2-3; 9 bases map to TRBD1. There are 16 residues in the CDR3. Germline assignment: CDR1 SGHTS and CDR2 YDEGEE. Trimming took 4 bases from V and 0 from J; bases not matched to a gene: 6.